These T cell receptor beta chains were read from a single sample in a study of OX40 agonist ivuxolimab in advanced cancers. This table comes from immunoSEQ multiplex PCR, and its TCRdb copy is limited to in-frame clones, with some not included. The top ten hold roughly 0.6% of the sample, which has 57,000 or so clones, more than 90% seen once. Specimen: CD4+ or CD8+ T cells sorted from blood, collected in a trial of the OX40 agonist ivuxolimab. The receptor source for this set is an adult with an advanced solid tumor such as melanoma, head and neck, liver or kidney cancer. CDR3s include the opening cysteine and the closing phenylalanine or tryptophan. The order of the fields is V gene, D gene, J gene, clone size, CDR3 DNA, CDR3 protein. D genes are given only for firm matches. Clone size is shown for a subset of rows, as once, few, many or a class of expanded clone.

v_call: TRBV5-1; d_call: NA; j_call: TRBJ2-1; clone_size: NA; cdr3_nt: TGCGCCAGCAGCTTGAGCGGGCCCGACTCCTACAATGAGCAGTTCTTC; cdr3_aa: CASSLSGPDSYNEQFF
v_call: TRBV18; d_call: NA; j_call: TRBJ2-3; clone_size: once; cdr3_nt: TGTGCCAGCTCTCCAAATGAGGACAGCACAGATACGCAGTATTTT; cdr3_aa: CASSPNEDSTDTQYF
v_call: TRBV30; d_call: TRBD1; j_call: TRBJ1-5; clone_size: NA; cdr3_nt: TGTGCCTGGACAGGGGGCTCTGGACAGCCCCAGCATTTT; cdr3_aa: CAWTGGSGQPQHF
v_call: TRBV5-4; d_call: TRBD2; j_call: TRBJ2-3; clone_size: once; cdr3_nt: TGTGCCAGCAGCCGCGGGGGTAGCGAAGATACGCAGTATTTT; cdr3_aa: CASSRGGSEDTQYF
v_call: TRBV5-1; d_call: TRBD1; j_call: TRBJ2-5; clone_size: few; cdr3_nt: TGCGCCAGCAGCTCGACCGGGACAGCCTCAGAGACCCAGTACTTC; cdr3_aa: CASSSTGTASETQYF
v_call: TRBV7-3; d_call: NA; j_call: TRBJ2-7; clone_size: once; cdr3_nt: TGTGCCAGCAGCTTACTCCTAGCCTTGTACGAGCAGTACTTC; cdr3_aa: CASSLLLALYEQYF
v_call: TRBV10-1; d_call: TRBD1; j_call: TRBJ2-2; clone_size: few; cdr3_nt: TGCGCCAGCAAGACAGGGGGGACCGGGGAGCTGTTTTTT; cdr3_aa: CASKTGGTGELFF
v_call: TRBV6-1; d_call: TRBD1; j_call: TRBJ1-3; clone_size: NA; cdr3_nt: TGTGCCAGCAGTCCAGGGGGATCCGACACCATATATTTT; cdr3_aa: CASSPGGSDTIYF
v_call: TRBV6-5; d_call: TRBD2; j_call: TRBJ2-1; clone_size: NA; cdr3_nt: TGTGCCAGCAGTCGGACGGGACTAAATTTGCAGGAGCAGTTCTTC; cdr3_aa: CASSRTGLNLQEQFF
v_call: TRBV9; d_call: NA; j_call: TRBJ2-3; clone_size: NA; cdr3_nt: TGTGCCAGCAGCACCAGGGGCACAGGCACAGATACGCAGTATTTT; cdr3_aa: CASSTRGTGTDTQYF
v_call: TRBV11-2; d_call: NA; j_call: TRBJ2-1; clone_size: once; cdr3_nt: TGTGCCAGCAGCCCACCCTCCAATGAGCAGTTCTTC; cdr3_aa: CASSPPSNEQFF
v_call: TRBV5-1; d_call: TRBD2; j_call: TRBJ2-3; clone_size: few; cdr3_nt: TGCGCCAGCAGCTTTGGGACTAGCAGCCCAGATACGCAGTATTTT; cdr3_aa: CASSFGTSSPDTQYF
v_call: TRBV19; d_call: TRBD2; j_call: TRBJ2-7; clone_size: NA; cdr3_nt: TGTGCCAGTACGGAACTAGCGGGAGGGCCCGGCGAGCAGTACTTC; cdr3_aa: CASTELAGGPGEQYF
v_call: TRBV5-4; d_call: NA; j_call: TRBJ2-3; clone_size: NA; cdr3_nt: TGTGCCAGCAGCTTGGGTGGGATACACACAGATACGCAGTATTTT; cdr3_aa: CASSLGGIHTDTQYF
v_call: TRBV6-6; d_call: NA; j_call: TRBJ2-1; clone_size: NA; cdr3_nt: TGTGCCAGCAGTTACAGCACAGCTTACAATGAGCAGTTCTTC; cdr3_aa: CASSYSTAYNEQFF
v_call: TRBV10-3; d_call: NA; j_call: TRBJ1-1; clone_size: NA; cdr3_nt: TGTGCCATCAGTGATGGGGGAGGGTTCACTGAAGCTTTCTTT; cdr3_aa: CAISDGGGFTEAFF
v_call: TRBV5-8; d_call: NA; j_call: TRBJ2-7; clone_size: NA; cdr3_nt: TGTGCCAGCAGCTTGGTCCACGACGCGTACGAGCAGTACTTC; cdr3_aa: CASSLVHDAYEQYF
v_call: TRBV19; d_call: TRBD2; j_call: TRBJ2-3; clone_size: NA; cdr3_nt: TGTGCCAGTAGGGACGGGGGGGCGTCAGATACGCAGTATTTT; cdr3_aa: CASRDGGASDTQYF
v_call: TRBV5-1; d_call: NA; j_call: TRBJ2-5; clone_size: NA; cdr3_nt: TGCGCCAGCCAACTTTCGGACAGCCAAGAGACCCAGTACTTC; cdr3_aa: CASQLSDSQETQYF
v_call: TRBV5-1; d_call: TRBD1; j_call: TRBJ2-2; clone_size: NA; cdr3_nt: TGCGCCAGCAGTGAGGGGGCAACCAACACCGGGGAGCTGTTTTTT; cdr3_aa: CASSEGATNTGELFF
v_call: TRBV21-1; d_call: NA; j_call: TRBJ2-7; clone_size: NA; cdr3_nt: TGTGCCACCGGGGGGACAGGTTCTTGTTCTCGATCCTCCTACGAGCAGTACTTC; cdr3_aa: CATGGTGSCSRSSYEQYF
v_call: TRBV19; d_call: TRBD2; j_call: TRBJ2-3; clone_size: NA; cdr3_nt: TGTGCCAGTAGTCTAAGGAGGGCTAGCGGGAGTTACACAGATACGCAGTATTTT; cdr3_aa: CASSLRRASGSYTDTQYF
v_call: TRBV11-2; d_call: TRBD2; j_call: TRBJ2-3; clone_size: NA; cdr3_nt: TGTGCCAGCAGAAATAGCGGGAGAGACACAGATACGCAGTATTTT; cdr3_aa: CASRNSGRDTDTQYF
v_call: TRBV5-1; d_call: NA; j_call: TRBJ2-2; clone_size: NA; cdr3_nt: TGCGCCAGCAGCCTACAGTCGAACACCGGGGAGCTGTTTTTT; cdr3_aa: CASSLQSNTGELFF
v_call: TRBV10-3; d_call: TRBD1; j_call: TRBJ1-4; clone_size: NA; cdr3_nt: TGTGCCATCAGGACAGGGACGGACGAAAAACTGTTTTTT; cdr3_aa: CAIRTGTDEKLFF
v_call: TRBV7-2; d_call: NA; j_call: TRBJ2-3; clone_size: NA; cdr3_nt: TGTGCCAGCAGCTTAGATTGGACAGATACGCAGTATTTT; cdr3_aa: CASSLDWTDTQYF
v_call: TRBV5-8; d_call: NA; j_call: TRBJ2-5; clone_size: NA; cdr3_nt: TGTGCCAGCAGCTTGGGACAGTTGTACCAAGAGACCCAGTACTTC; cdr3_aa: CASSLGQLYQETQYF
v_call: TRBV5-1; d_call: NA; j_call: TRBJ2-1; clone_size: NA; cdr3_nt: TGCGCCAGCAGCCTGCCACAGGACGCCTTCAATGAGCAGTTCTTC; cdr3_aa: CASSLPQDAFNEQFF
v_call: TRBV30; d_call: TRBD1; j_call: TRBJ1-1; clone_size: NA; cdr3_nt: TGTGCCTGGAGTCGGACAGGGGCGACTGAAGCTTTCTTT; cdr3_aa: CAWSRTGATEAFF
v_call: TRBV13; d_call: NA; j_call: TRBJ1-3; clone_size: NA; cdr3_nt: TGTGCCACCCGTCTTTCTGGAAACACCATATATTTT; cdr3_aa: CATRLSGNTIYF
v_call: TRBV9; d_call: TRBD1; j_call: TRBJ2-1; clone_size: NA; cdr3_nt: TGTGCCAGCAGCGTGTTAGGGACAGGGGGCATGAATGAGCAGTTCTTC; cdr3_aa: CASSVLGTGGMNEQFF
v_call: TRBV5-4; d_call: TRBD2; j_call: TRBJ2-3; clone_size: NA; cdr3_nt: TGTGCCAGCAGCTTGGAAGTAAACGGGAGGGGGGTGGATACGCAGTATTTT; cdr3_aa: CASSLEVNGRGVDTQYF
v_call: TRBV6-6; d_call: NA; j_call: TRBJ2-1; clone_size: NA; cdr3_nt: TGTGCCAGCAGTCCAGAGACCAATGAGCAGTTCTTC; cdr3_aa: CASSPETNEQFF
v_call: TRBV29-1; d_call: NA; j_call: TRBJ2-4; clone_size: NA; cdr3_nt: TGCAGCGTTGACGACTACCAAAACATTCAGTACTTC; cdr3_aa: CSVDDYQNIQYF
v_call: TRBV5-4; d_call: TRBD2; j_call: TRBJ2-1; clone_size: NA; cdr3_nt: TGTGCCAGCACCAAAGGGACTAGCGGGAGTTACAATGAGCAGTTCTTC; cdr3_aa: CASTKGTSGSYNEQFF
v_call: TRBV28; d_call: TRBD1; j_call: TRBJ1-1; clone_size: NA; cdr3_nt: TGTGCCAGCAGTACCGCGGGACAGGGCGACGCTGAAGCTTTCTTT; cdr3_aa: CASSTAGQGDAEAFF
v_call: TRBV5-1; d_call: TRBD2; j_call: TRBJ2-1; clone_size: NA; cdr3_nt: TGCGCCAGCAGCTTAGGACTAGCGGGGGACAATGAGCAGTTCTTC; cdr3_aa: CASSLGLAGDNEQFF
v_call: TRBV7-3; d_call: NA; j_call: TRBJ1-1; clone_size: NA; cdr3_nt: TGTGCCAGCAGCTTATCCCCAGGGAACACTGAAGCTTTCTTT; cdr3_aa: CASSLSPGNTEAFF
v_call: TRBV18; d_call: NA; j_call: TRBJ2-2; clone_size: NA; cdr3_nt: TGTGCCAGCTCACCATTAGTATCGAACACCGGGGAGCTGTTTTTT; cdr3_aa: CASSPLVSNTGELFF
v_call: TRBV19; d_call: TRBD1; j_call: TRBJ1-5; clone_size: NA; cdr3_nt: TGTGCCAGTAGCACTATGACAGGGGGTCGGCAGCCCCAGCATTTT; cdr3_aa: CASSTMTGGRQPQHF
v_call: TRBV19; d_call: TRBD2; j_call: TRBJ2-1; clone_size: NA; cdr3_nt: TGTGCCACTTCCCCACTAGCGGGAAAGGTTAATGAGCAGTTCTTC; cdr3_aa: CATSPLAGKVNEQFF
v_call: TRBV11-2; d_call: TRBD1; j_call: TRBJ1-6; clone_size: NA; cdr3_nt: TGTGCCAGCAGCTCGCAGCAGGGGGCGCGATATTCACCCCTCCACTTT; cdr3_aa: CASSSQQGARYSPLHF
v_call: TRBV6-1; d_call: TRBD1; j_call: TRBJ1-2; clone_size: NA; cdr3_nt: TGTGCCAGCAGTGAGCCCGGGACAGGGGATGGCTACACCTTC; cdr3_aa: CASSEPGTGDGYTF
v_call: TRBV9; d_call: NA; j_call: TRBJ2-5; clone_size: NA; cdr3_nt: TGTGCCAGCAGCGTAGTTGGGGGGTCCCAAGAGACCCAGTACTTC; cdr3_aa: CASSVVGGSQETQYF
v_call: TRBV5-5; d_call: TRBD1; j_call: TRBJ2-5; clone_size: NA; cdr3_nt: TGTGCCAGCAGCGGGACAGGGGGCTGGGAGACCCAGTACTTC; cdr3_aa: CASSGTGGWETQYF
v_call: TRBV6-5; d_call: TRBD1; j_call: TRBJ2-1; clone_size: NA; cdr3_nt: TGTGCCAGCAGTCAGGGGGCAGGTTCCTACAATGAGCAGTTCTTC; cdr3_aa: CASSQGAGSYNEQFF
v_call: TRBV2; d_call: NA; j_call: TRBJ2-2; clone_size: NA; cdr3_nt: TGTGCCAGCAGGGTAAACCGGGGAACCGGGGAGCTGTTTTTT; cdr3_aa: CASRVNRGTGELFF
v_call: TRBV9; d_call: TRBD1; j_call: TRBJ1-4; clone_size: NA; cdr3_nt: TGTGCCAGCAGCGATGGAGACAGGGGTAGTGAAAAACTGTTTTTT; cdr3_aa: CASSDGDRGSEKLFF
v_call: TRBV29-1; d_call: TRBD1; j_call: TRBJ1-1; clone_size: once; cdr3_nt: TGCAGCGCGACAGGGGACACTGAAGCTTTCTTT; cdr3_aa: CSATGDTEAFF
v_call: TRBV5-4; d_call: TRBD2; j_call: TRBJ2-7; clone_size: NA; cdr3_nt: TGTGCCAGCAGTTTAGCGGGAGGGTTGAGCGAGCAGTACTTC; cdr3_aa: CASSLAGGLSEQYF
v_call: TRBV9; d_call: TRBD1; j_call: TRBJ1-6; clone_size: NA; cdr3_nt: TGTGCCAGCAGCGGATCAAGCTTGACAGGGGGCGGACCCCTCCACTTT; cdr3_aa: CASSGSSLTGGGPLHF
v_call: TRBV30; d_call: NA; j_call: TRBJ1-3; clone_size: NA; cdr3_nt: TGTGCCTGGCTAGGGGACCCTAGCTCTGGAAACACCATATATTTT; cdr3_aa: CAWLGDPSSGNTIYF